Below are 30 T cell receptor beta chains sequenced from a single sample in a study of shared clonotypes between healthy human individuals. The protocol was immunoSEQ multiplex PCR, while the TCRdb copy is restricted to in-frame clones and leaves out a portion. The sample has about a million clones, around 74% seen once. Source material: memory CD4+ T cells sorted from blood. Subset in this sample: CD45RA-negative fraction. These receptors were obtained from a man aged 18 to 30 in good health.

The chain joins TRBV9 to TRBJ2-2; D is perhaps TRBD2 (6 bases). The CDR3 loop spans 14 amino acids. Germline CDR1 SGDLS, CDR2 YYNGEE. V dropped 0 bases and J dropped 7 bases, with 10 bases sitting between them. CDR3 in amino acids: CASSVVGGNGELFF. In DNA form, the CDR3 reads TGTGCCAGCAGCGTAGTAGGCGGGAACGGGGAGCTGTTTTTT.

Of note for this clone: In the same sample, other DNA sequences code for this CDR3. V usage is TRBV5-1 and J usage is TRBJ1-2, with 8 bases lining up with TRBD1. J lost 3 bases, V lost 3 bases, and 1 base had no gene match. The CDR3 has 13 amino acids. CDR1 SGHRS and CDR2 YFSETQ come from the germline V gene. The CDR3 loop is CASSSQGDYGYTF. CDR3 sequence (DNA): TGCGCCAGCAGCTCACAGGGGGACTATGGCTACACCTTC.

V is TRBV28 and J is TRBJ1-1; weak D call: TRBD1 (5 bases). The V end was cut by 7 bases, the J end by 5 bases, with 11 bases between. CDR1 MDHEN and CDR2 SYDVKM come from the germline V gene. The CDR3 is made up of 12 amino acids. The CDR3 DNA is TGTGCCAGCAAAGCGGGGCGGACTGAAGCTTTCTTT. Protein sequence: CASKAGRTEAFF.

The chain carries TRBV28 and TRBJ1-2, with 8 bases that match TRBD1. Germline CDR1 reads MDHEN; CDR2 reads SYDVKM. The trim removed 6 bases at V and 5 bases at J, leaving 8 bases unmatched. CDR3 length: 14 amino acids. CDR3 region: CASSPGTGVYGYTF. DNA for the CDR3: TGTGCCAGCAGCCCTGGGACAGGAGTTTATGGCTACACCTTC.

This chain connects TRBV5-1 to TRBJ2-7; TRBD1 or TRBD2 may be the D gene (6 bases each). This CDR3 comprises 13 residues. CDR1 is SGHRS and CDR2 is YFSETQ in the germline V gene. V was clipped by 3 bases and J by 3 bases, with 10 bases between them. CDR3 sequence reads: CASSSGGYYEQYF. The CDR3 nucleotides are TGCGCCAGCAGCTCCGGGGGCTACTACGAGCAGTACTTC.

This clone was recorded only once. The J gene is TRBJ2-3, the V gene TRBV10-3, with D possibly being TRBD1 or TRBD2 (5 bases each). V was cut by 3 bases and J by 2 bases, with 12 bases left in between. Germline assignment: CDR1 ENHRY and CDR2 SYGVKD. The CDR3 is 15 residues long. As DNA, the CDR3 is TGTGCCATCAGTGATAACCGGGACGCCACAGATACGCAGTATTTT. Translating it yields CAISDNRDATDTQYF.

V is TRBV5-1 and J is TRBJ2-5, with D uncertain. Germline assignment: CDR1 SGHRS and CDR2 YFSETQ. Trimming cost V 1 base and J 4 bases, with 8 bases left between them. This CDR3 is built from 13 residues. CDR3 loop: CASSLMTGETQYF. The CDR3 nucleotides read TGCGCCAGCAGCTTGATGACGGGAGAGACCCAGTACTTC. Full variable domain (missing parts from reference TRBV5-1 and TRBJ2-5): KAGVTQTPRYLIKTRGQQVTLSCSPISGHRSVSWYQQTPGQGLQFLFEYFSETQRNKGNFPGRFSGRQFSNSRSEMNVSTLELGDSALYLCASSLMTGETQYFGPGTRLLVL.

The rearrangement uses TRBV11-2 and TRBJ2-2; TRBD2 might be the D (6 bases). Germline-derived CDR1 and CDR2 are SGHAT and FQNNGV. This CDR3 region has 16 residues. The ends were cut back, 1 base at V and 0 bases at J, with 9 bases in the middle. CDR3 coding DNA: TGTGCCAGCAGCTTAGCGTGGGGGGCGAACACCGGGGAGCTGTTTTTT. Its protein is CASSLAWGANTGELFF.

The CDR3 spells CASSLIGDSEKLFF. DNA of the CDR3: TGTGCCAGCAGCTTGATAGGGGACAGTGAAAAACTGTTTTTT. This chain joins TRBV5-4 and TRBJ1-4, with 7 bases that match TRBD1. The CDR3 sequence is 14 residues long. Germline V gene lookup returns CDR1 SGHNT and CDR2 YYREEE (reference sequence). Trimming took 1 base from V and 7 from J; bases not matched to a gene: 4. Based on the CDR3 plus reference TRBV5-4 and TRBJ1-4, the full variable domain is ETGVTQSPTHLIKTRGQQVTLRCSSQSGHNTVSWYQQALGQGPQFIFQYYREEENGRGNFPPRFSGLQFPNYSSELNVNALELDDSALYLCASSLIGDSEKLFFGSGTQLSVL.

V gene TRBV9 combines with J gene TRBJ2-3; 12 bases line up with TRBD2. Looked up from germline, CDR1 is SGDLS and CDR2 is YYNGEE. V trimming: 0 bases; J trimming: 5 bases; junction bases outside the gene matches: 4. The CDR3 runs to 16 residues. The CDR3 sequence: CASSVGLAGVRDTQYF. The CDR3 nucleotides read TGTGCCAGCAGCGTAGGACTAGCGGGGGTAAGAGATACGCAGTATTTT.

A note on this clone: Other DNA sequences from this sample encode an identical CDR3 as well. The CDR3 sequence: CASSSDRDQPQHF. The CDR3 DNA sequence: TGTGCCAGCAGCTCGGACCGGGATCAGCCCCAGCATTTT. V and J are TRBV11-2 and TRBJ1-5; no definite D call. Trimming removed 4 bases at V and 5 bases at J, with 9 bases between. The CDR3 is 13 residues long. Germline loops: CDR1 SGHAT, CDR2 FQNNGV. Together with reference TRBV11-2 and TRBJ1-5, the CDR3 gives the full variable domain: EAGVAQSPRYKIIEKRQSVAFWCNPISGHATLYWYQQILGQGPKLLIQFQNNGVVDDSQLPKDRFSAERLKGVDSTLKIQPAKLEDSAVYLCASSSDRDQPQHFGDGTRLSIL.

This clone was counted a few times. This chain joins TRBV19 and TRBJ1-1, with D hard to call. The CDR3 is made up of 14 amino acids. The germline V gene has CDR1 LNHDA and CDR2 SQIVND (reference sequence). The ends were cut back, 5 bases at V and 2 bases at J, with 12 bases in the middle. DNA of the CDR3: TGTGCCAGTAGTCCCACAGTCTCAAACACTGAAGCTTTCTTT. Translating it yields CASSPTVSNTEAFF.

The chain couples TRBV5-6 to TRBJ1-5; 7 nucleotides agree with TRBD1. V was pared by 3 bases and J by 1 base, with 10 bases of the junction left unmatched. The CDR3 has 17 amino acids. The germline CDR1 and CDR2 sequences are SGHDT and YYEEEE. The CDR3 sequence is CASSSGGGGGSNQPQHF. CDR3 DNA: TGTGCCAGCAGCTCGGGAGGAGGGGGCGGGAGCAATCAGCCCCAGCATTTT. Full variable domain (rest looked up from reference TRBV5-6 and TRBJ1-5): DAGVTQSPTHLIKTRGQQVTLRCSPKSGHDTVSWYQQALGQGPQFIFQYYEEEERQRGNFPDRFSGHQFPNYSSELNVNALLLGDSALYLCASSSGGGGGSNQPQHFGDGTRLSIL.

Comments on this clone: This CDR3 is also generated by other DNA sequences in the sample. This chain connects TRBV5-1 to TRBJ2-2, with 12 bases matching TRBD2. The CDR3 loop spans 16 amino acids. The V gene end was trimmed by 4 bases and the J gene end by 3 bases; junction bases not matched to a gene: 4. Germline values: CDR1 SGHRS, CDR2 YFSETQ. This chain's CDR3 is CASSLGLAGYTGELFF. CDR3 coding DNA: TGCGCCAGCAGCCTCGGACTAGCGGGGTACACCGGGGAGCTGTTTTTT.

The rearrangement uses TRBV6-5 and TRBJ1-5; 7 nucleotides match TRBD1. This CDR3 is built from 13 residues. CDR1 and CDR2 (germline): MNHEY, SVGAGI. Trimming removed 5 bases from V and 7 bases from J; junction bases left unmatched: 5. CDR3 in DNA: TGTGCCAGCAGTATGGGACAGATCCAGCCCCAGCATTTT. This codes for CASSMGQIQPQHF.

The sample holds one count of this clone. The chain links TRBV6-1 to TRBJ2-2, with D possibly TRBD2 on 5 matching bases. The CDR3 contains 14 residues. Germline lookup yields CDR1 MNHNS and CDR2 SASEGT. V was trimmed by 3 bases and J by 4 bases, leaving 9 bases between them. As DNA, the CDR3 is TGTGCCAGCAGTGAGGGTGGAGGCACCGGGGAGCTGTTTTTT. Translation: CASSEGGGTGELFF.

Worth noting for this clone: Other DNA sequences in this sample translate to the same CDR3. The V gene is TRBV5-6, the J gene TRBJ1-4; possibly TRBD1 for D (6 bases). Germline loops: CDR1 SGHDT, CDR2 YYEEEE. The V end was cut by 0 bases, the J end by 7 bases, with 10 bases between. The CDR3 contains 14 residues. Here the CDR3 reads CASSLGGRPEKLFF. CDR3 DNA sequence: TGTGCCAGCAGCTTGGGGGGGCGCCCTGAAAAACTGTTTTTT.

This chain connects TRBV6-1 to TRBJ1-1, with D hard to call. Trimming shortened V by 4 bases and J by 5 bases, and 17 bases separated the two germline ends. CDR1 and CDR2 (germline): MNHNS, SASEGT. The CDR3 has 15 amino acids. The CDR3 loop is CASSAKTGVETEAFF. CDR3 in DNA: TGTGCCAGCAGTGCTAAAACGGGAGTAGAGACTGAAGCTTTCTTT.

This chain links TRBV19 with TRBJ2-7, with 8 bases that match TRBD1. In germline, CDR1 is LNHDA, CDR2 SQIVND (reference sequence). J lost 7 bases, V lost 11 bases, and 10 bases had no gene match. The CDR3 is 12 amino acids. In nucleotides, the CDR3 is TGTGCCCAAGGGCAGGGGGCATGGGAGCAGTACTTC. This codes for CAQGQGAWEQYF.

This clone has a single count. The chain combines TRBV18 with TRBJ1-4, with 10 bases that match TRBD1. There are 16 residues in the CDR3. V shed 4 bases, J shed 0 bases, and the junction held 2 bases outside the gene matches. CDR1 is KGHSH and CDR2 is LQKENI in the germline V gene. The CDR3 reads CASSRGQGATNEKLFF. CDR3 coding DNA: TGTGCCAGCTCACGCGGACAGGGGGCAACTAATGAAAAACTGTTTTTT.

The chain links TRBV6-1 to TRBJ2-3, with 9 bases lining up with TRBD2. V was pared by 5 bases and J by 3 bases, with 6 bases of the junction left unmatched. CDR1 and CDR2 from the germline V gene are MNHNS and SASEGT. The CDR3 loop spans 15 amino acids. CDR3 in amino acids: CASSLGLAATDTQYF. The CDR3 region has the DNA TGTGCCAGCAGTTTGGGACTAGCAGCAACAGATACGCAGTATTTT.

V gene TRBV6-1 combines with J gene TRBJ2-1, with 8 bases identical to TRBD2. V lost 0 bases, J lost 5 bases, and 6 bases stayed unmatched. Germline assignment: CDR1 MNHNS and CDR2 SASEGT. The CDR3 spans 16 residues. CDR3 in amino acids: CASSEALRGGNNEQFF. The CDR3, as DNA: TGTGCCAGCAGTGAAGCGCTTCGGGGGGGAAACAATGAGCAGTTCTTC.

This clone was observed a handful of times. The V gene is TRBV10-3, the J gene TRBJ2-5; no reliable D call. The CDR3 runs 13 residues. Trimming stripped 3 bases from V and 5 bases from J, with 10 bases between. Germline V lookup: CDR1 ENHRY, CDR2 SYGVKD. CDR3 residues: CAISDGVFETQYF. The CDR3 DNA sequence: TGTGCCATCAGTGATGGGGTGTTTGAGACCCAGTACTTC.

This sequence joins TRBV6-5 and TRBJ1-2, with a weak D call TRBD1 (6 bases). V was shortened by 6 bases and J by 8 bases, with 22 bases between the two germline ends. CDR3 size: 15 residues. The V gene's germline CDR1 is MNHEY and CDR2 SVGAGI. The CDR3 loop reads CASSSPGGRGGGYTF. The CDR3 nucleotides are TGTGCCAGCAGCTCCCCTGGGGGGCGCGGAGGAGGCTACACCTTC.

This chain joins TRBV6-5 and TRBJ2-4; D gene ambiguous. CDR1 MNHEY and CDR2 SVGAGI come from the germline V gene. The CDR3 totals 15 residues. Trimming cost V 0 bases and J 3 bases, with 9 bases left between them. The DNA of the CDR3 is TGTGCCAGCAGTTACTCACGACCCGACAAAAACATTCAGTACTTC. Translated, it gives CASSYSRPDKNIQYF.

The rearrangement joins TRBV21-1 to TRBJ2-6; TRBD2 is taken as the D call from the table, unchecked against the DNA. TRBV21-1 is a known pseudogene. The CDR3 loop spans 19 amino acids. As DNA, the CDR3 is TGTGCCAGCAGCAAAGGGTCGGGGCGGGGCCCGAGTGGGGCCAACGTCCTGACTTTC. Translating it yields CASSKGSGRGPSGANVLTF.

The V gene is TRBV5-6, the J gene TRBJ2-6; D possibly corresponds to TRBD1 (5 bases). Germline assignment: CDR1 SGHDT and CDR2 YYEEEE. The V gene lost 7 bases and the J gene lost 2 bases, with 13 bases spanning the gap. The CDR3 contains 15 residues. CDR3 sequence: CASGAWSAGANVLTF. The CDR3 DNA reads as TGTGCCAGCGGGGCTTGGTCGGCTGGGGCCAACGTCCTGACTTTC.

This clone was picked up a small number of times. J is TRBJ1-5 and V is TRBV28, with a tentative D call TRBD1 (6 bases). The length of the CDR3 is 14 residues. V gave up 6 bases and J gave up 5 bases, with 14 bases separating them. Per germline, CDR1 MDHEN and CDR2 SYDVKM. This CDR3 reads CASSVYREDQPQHF. CDR3 coding DNA: TGTGCCAGCAGCGTCTACAGGGAAGATCAGCCCCAGCATTTT.

Remarks on this clone: Other DNA sequences in this sample translate to the same CDR3. The V gene is TRBV5-1, the J gene TRBJ2-7, with TRBD1 matching 10 bases. J lost 4 bases, V lost 0 bases, and 4 bases had no gene match. This CDR3 is built from 15 residues. CDR1 and CDR2 (germline): SGHRS, YFSETQ. CDR3 amino acids: CASSLEGTGAYEQYF. The CDR3 DNA is TGCGCCAGCAGCTTGGAAGGGACAGGGGCTTACGAGCAGTACTTC.

This chain joins TRBV2 and TRBJ2-4; unclear D gene. The CDR3 has 12 amino acids. The germline V gene has CDR1 SNHLY and CDR2 FYNNEI. Trimming left V 8 bases short and J 0 bases short, with 5 bases between. The CDR3 DNA reads TGTGCCAGCGGGGAAGCCAAAAACATTCAGTACTTC. It is translated as CASGEAKNIQYF. Based on the CDR3 plus reference TRBV2 and TRBJ2-4, the full variable domain is EPEVTQTPSHQVTQMGQEVILRCVPISNHLYFYWYRQILGQKVEFLVSFYNNEISEKSEIFDDQFSVERPDGSNFTLKIRSTKLEDSAMYFCASGEAKNIQYFGAGTRLSVL.